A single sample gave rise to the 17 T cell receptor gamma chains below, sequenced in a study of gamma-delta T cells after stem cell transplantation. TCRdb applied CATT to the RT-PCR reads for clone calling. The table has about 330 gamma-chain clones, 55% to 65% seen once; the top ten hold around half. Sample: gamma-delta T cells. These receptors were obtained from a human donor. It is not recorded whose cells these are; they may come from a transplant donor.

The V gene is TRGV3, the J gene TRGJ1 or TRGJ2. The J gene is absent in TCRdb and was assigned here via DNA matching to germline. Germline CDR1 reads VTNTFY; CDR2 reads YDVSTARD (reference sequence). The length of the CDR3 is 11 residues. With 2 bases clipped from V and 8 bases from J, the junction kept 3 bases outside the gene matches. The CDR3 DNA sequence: TGTGCCACCTGGGACAACAATAAGAAACTCTTT. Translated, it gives CATWDNNKKLF.

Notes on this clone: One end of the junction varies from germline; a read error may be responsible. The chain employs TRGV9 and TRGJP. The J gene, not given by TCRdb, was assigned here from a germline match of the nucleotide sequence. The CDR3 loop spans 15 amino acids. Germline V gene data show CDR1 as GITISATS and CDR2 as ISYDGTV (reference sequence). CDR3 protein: CAWWDKELGKKIKVF. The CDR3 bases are TGTGCCTGGTGGGACAAGGAGTTGGGCAAAAAAATCAAGGTATTT.

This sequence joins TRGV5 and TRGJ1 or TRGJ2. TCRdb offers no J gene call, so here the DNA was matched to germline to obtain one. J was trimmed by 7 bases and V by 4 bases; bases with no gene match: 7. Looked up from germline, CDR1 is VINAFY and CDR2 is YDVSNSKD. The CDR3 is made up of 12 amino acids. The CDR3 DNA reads TGTGCCACCTGGGAAAAAGGATATAAGAAACTCTTT. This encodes CATWEKGYKKLF.

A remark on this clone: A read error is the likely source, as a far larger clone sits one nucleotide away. CDR3 sequence reads: CATWGMAGGWFKIF. CDR3 DNA: TGTGCCACCTGGGGTATGGCGGGGGGTTGGTTCAAGATATTT. The gene calls are TRGV8 and TRGJP1. Here the J gene came from matching the DNA to germline, since TCRdb omits it. Germline CDR1 and CDR2: VENAVY and YDSYNSRV. This CDR3 is built from 14 residues. J gave up 8 bases and V 5 bases, and 11 bases lay outside the gene matches.

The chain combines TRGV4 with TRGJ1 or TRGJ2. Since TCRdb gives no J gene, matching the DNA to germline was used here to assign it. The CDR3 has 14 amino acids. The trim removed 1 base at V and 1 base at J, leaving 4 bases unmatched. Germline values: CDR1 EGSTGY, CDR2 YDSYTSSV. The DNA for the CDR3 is TGTGCCACCTGGGATGGCATTAATTATTATAAGAAACTCTTT. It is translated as CATWDGINYYKKLF.

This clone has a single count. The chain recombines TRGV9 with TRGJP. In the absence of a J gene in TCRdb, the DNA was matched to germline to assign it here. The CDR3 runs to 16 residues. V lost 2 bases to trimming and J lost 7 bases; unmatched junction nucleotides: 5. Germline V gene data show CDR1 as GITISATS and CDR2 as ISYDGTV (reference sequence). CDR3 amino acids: CALWEAEELGKKIKVF. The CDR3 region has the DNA TGTGCCTTGTGGGAGGCTGAGGAGTTGGGCAAAAAAATCAAGGTATTT.

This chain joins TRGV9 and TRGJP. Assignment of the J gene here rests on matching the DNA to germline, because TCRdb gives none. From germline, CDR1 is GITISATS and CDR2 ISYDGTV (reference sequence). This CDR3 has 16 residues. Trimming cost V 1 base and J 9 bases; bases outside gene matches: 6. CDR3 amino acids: CALWEVGGLGKKIKVF. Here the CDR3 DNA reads TGTGCCTTGTGGGAGGTAGGGGGGTTGGGCAAAAAAATCAAGGTATTT.

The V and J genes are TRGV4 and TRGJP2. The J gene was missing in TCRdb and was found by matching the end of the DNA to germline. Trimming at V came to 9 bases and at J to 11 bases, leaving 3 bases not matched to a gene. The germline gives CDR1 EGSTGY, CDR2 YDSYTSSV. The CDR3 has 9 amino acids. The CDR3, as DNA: TGTGCCACCGGATGGATCAAGACGTTT. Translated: CATGWIKTF.

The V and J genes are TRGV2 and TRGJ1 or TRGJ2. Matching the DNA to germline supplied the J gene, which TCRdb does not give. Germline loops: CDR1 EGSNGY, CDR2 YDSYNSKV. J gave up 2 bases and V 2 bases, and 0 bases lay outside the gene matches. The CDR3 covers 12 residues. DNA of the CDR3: TGTGCCACCTGGGACGATTATTATAAGAAACTCTTT. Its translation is CATWDDYYKKLF.

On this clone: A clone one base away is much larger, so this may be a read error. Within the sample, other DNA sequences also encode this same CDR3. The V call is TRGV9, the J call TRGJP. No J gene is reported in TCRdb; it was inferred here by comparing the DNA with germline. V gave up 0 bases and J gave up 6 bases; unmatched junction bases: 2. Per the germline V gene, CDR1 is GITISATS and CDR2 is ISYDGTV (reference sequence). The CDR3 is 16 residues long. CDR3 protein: CALWEVLELGKKIKVF. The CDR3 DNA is TGTGCCTTGTGGGAGGTGCTAGAGTTGGGCAAAAAAATCAAGGTATTT.

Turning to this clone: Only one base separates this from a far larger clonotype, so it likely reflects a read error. This CDR3 reads CATWGGISSDWIKTF. CDR3 nucleotides: TGTGCCACCTGGGGCGGGATAAGTAGTGATTGGATCAAGACGTTT. The V and J genes are TRGV2 and TRGJP2. The J gene was missing in TCRdb and was found by matching the end of the DNA to germline. The CDR3 covers 15 residues. The germline V gene encodes CDR1 EGSNGY and CDR2 YDSYNSKV.

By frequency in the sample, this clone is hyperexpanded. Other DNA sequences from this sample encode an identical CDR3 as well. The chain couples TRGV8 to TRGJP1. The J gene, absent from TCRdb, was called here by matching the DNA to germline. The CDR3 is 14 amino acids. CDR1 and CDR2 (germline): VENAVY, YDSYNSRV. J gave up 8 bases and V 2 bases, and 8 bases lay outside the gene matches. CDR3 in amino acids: CATWDMAGGWFKIF. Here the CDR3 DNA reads TGTGCCACCTGGGATATGGCGGGGGGTTGGTTCAAGATATTT.

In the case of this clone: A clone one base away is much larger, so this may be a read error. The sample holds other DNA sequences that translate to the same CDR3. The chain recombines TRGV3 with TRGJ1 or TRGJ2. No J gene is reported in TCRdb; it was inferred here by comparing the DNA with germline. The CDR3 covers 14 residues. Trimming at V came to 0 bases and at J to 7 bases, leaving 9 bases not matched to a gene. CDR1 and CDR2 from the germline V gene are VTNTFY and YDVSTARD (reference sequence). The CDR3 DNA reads TGTGCCACCTGGGACAGGCTGGGGGGGTATAAGAAACTCTTT. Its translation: CATWDRLGGYKKLF.

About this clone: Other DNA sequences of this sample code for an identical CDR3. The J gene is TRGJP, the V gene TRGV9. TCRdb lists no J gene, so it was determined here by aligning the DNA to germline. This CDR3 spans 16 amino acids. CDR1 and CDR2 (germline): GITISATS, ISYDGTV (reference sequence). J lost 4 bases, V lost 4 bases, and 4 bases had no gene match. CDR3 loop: CALWEVQELGKKIKVF. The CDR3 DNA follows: TGTGCCTTGTGGGAAGTACAAGAGTTGGGCAAAAAAATCAAGGTATTT.

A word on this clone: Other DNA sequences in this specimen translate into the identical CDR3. In DNA form, the CDR3 reads TGTGCCTTGTGGGAGGTGAAGGAGTTGGGCAAAAAAATCAAGGTATTT. Its protein is CALWEVKELGKKIKVF. V usage is TRGV9 and J usage is TRGJP. Since TCRdb gives no J gene, matching the DNA to germline was used here to assign it. Germline lookup yields CDR1 GITISATS and CDR2 ISYDGTV (reference sequence). This CDR3 region has 16 residues. Trimming cost V 0 bases and J 7 bases; bases outside gene matches: 3.

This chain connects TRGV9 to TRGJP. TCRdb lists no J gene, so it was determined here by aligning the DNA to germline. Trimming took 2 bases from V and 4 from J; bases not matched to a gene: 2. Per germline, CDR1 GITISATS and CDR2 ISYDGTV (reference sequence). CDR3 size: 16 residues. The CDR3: CALWEEQELGKKIKVF. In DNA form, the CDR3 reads TGTGCCTTGTGGGAGGAACAAGAGTTGGGCAAAAAAATCAAGGTATTT.

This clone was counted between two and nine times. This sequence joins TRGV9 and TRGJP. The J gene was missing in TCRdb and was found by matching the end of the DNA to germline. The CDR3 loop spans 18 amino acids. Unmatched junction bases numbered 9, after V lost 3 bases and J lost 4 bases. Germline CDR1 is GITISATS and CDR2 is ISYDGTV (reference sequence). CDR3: CALWEIKIQELGKKIKVF. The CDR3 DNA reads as TGTGCCTTGTGGGAGATAAAAATTCAAGAGTTGGGCAAAAAAATCAAGGTATTT.